This T cell receptor beta chain was obtained from a study of T cell responses to AZD1222 COVID-19 vaccine. The repertoire was sequenced with immunoSEQ multiplex PCR; TCRdb's copy has only in-frame clones and lacks some. The table includes 100,000 to 130,000 clones, about 90% detected once. This clone occurred a few times. Its antigen is undetermined. Germline assignment: CDR1 SGHRS and CDR2 YFSETQ. The CDR3 runs to 14 residues. Trimming removed 2 bases from V and 5 bases from J, with 14 bases in between. Study-wide findings and caveats: Mostly white British, mostly female donors; authors suggested clonal diversity may be underestimated. Unmutated variant regions are reportedly targeted by nearly half of spike-specific TCRs. Seropositive status at baseline applied to only five or six AZD1222 recipients. The breadth and depth of Spike-specific TCRs increased once two AZD1222 doses had been given.

The source was peripheral blood, collected 28 days after the second AZD1222 dose. This chain joins TRBV5-1 and TRBJ2-7; no definite D call. This receptor was identified in an adult who received the AZD1222 COVID-19 vaccine. For the CDR3, the DNA is TGCGCCAGCAGCTTAGGAACTCGGATTAACGAGCAGTACTTC. Translation: CASSLGTRINEQYF. The whole variable domain, filled in from reference TRBV5-1 and TRBJ2-7, reads KAGVTQTPRYLIKTRGQQVTLSCSPISGHRSVSWYQQTPGQGLQFLFEYFSETQRNKGNFPGRFSGRQFSNSRSEMNVSTLELGDSALYLCASSLGTRINEQYFGPGTRLTVT.